Presented here are 17 T cell receptor beta chains from one specimen sequenced in a study of CD8 T cells in ankylosing spondylitis. From the 5' RACE reads, TCRdb called clonotypes with MiXCR, one entry per CDR3 protein. This table has around 490,000 distinct CDR3 sequences, about 5.2% appearing once. The antigens these receptors bind are not known. Study-level points and caveats: There was a TCR beta motif, made of fewer than 10 highly homologous variants, that appeared characteristic of ankylosing spondylitis blood.

Material: blood, either unsorted or a sorted T cell fraction (not recorded which). The receptors come from a male donor with ankylosing spondylitis.

This clonotype was counted between two and nine times. V gene TRBV7-6 combines with J gene TRBJ2-7; tentatively, D is TRBD1 or TRBD2 (5 bases each). V was clipped by 2 bases and J by 4 bases, with 9 bases between them. The CDR3 has 13 residues. From germline, CDR1 is SGHVS and CDR2 FNYEAQ. CDR3 protein: CASSLRGRYEQYF. The CDR3 DNA follows: TGTGCCAGCAGCTTACGGGGCAGGTACGAGCAGTACTTC.

The chain has TRBV7-9 and TRBJ1-4; unclear D gene. V lost 3 bases to trimming and J lost 7 bases, with 12 bases between them. This CDR3 contains 14 residues. From germline, CDR1 is SEHNR and CDR2 FQNEAQ (reference sequence). The CDR3 DNA follows: TGTGCCAGCAGCTTCGGGCGGGAGAGTGAAAAACTGTTTTTT. It specifies CASSFGRESEKLFF.

The table lists this clonotype with many counts. The CDR3 spells CASSQVLGSGRAFF. In DNA form, the CDR3 reads TGCGCCAGCAGCCAAGTCTTAGGGAGCGGGAGGGCTTTCTTT. The J gene is TRBJ1-1, the V gene TRBV4-3; unclear D gene. This CDR3 comprises 14 residues. V shed 1 base and J shed 11 bases, with 17 bases lying between them. CDR1 is LGHNA, CDR2 YSLEER, per germline.

This chain links TRBV6-1 with TRBJ2-5, with 7 bases identical to TRBD2. CDR1 MNHNS and CDR2 SASEGT come from the germline V gene. The CDR3 loop spans 15 amino acids. The V segment lost 6 bases and the J segment 1 base; nucleotides outside the gene matches: 8. Here the CDR3 DNA reads TGTGCCAGCAGGCCCCTAGCGGACCCCCAAGAGACCCAGTACTTC. Translating it yields CASRPLADPQETQYF.

This clonotype was seen repeatedly, ten times or more. This chain links TRBV28 with TRBJ2-7; D is perhaps TRBD2 (5 bases). Trimming pared 6 bases from V and 0 bases from J, leaving 12 bases between. The CDR3 has 14 residues. CDR1 is MDHEN, CDR2 SYDVKM, per germline. The CDR3 loop reads CASRTAGPSYEQYF. The CDR3 DNA reads as TGTGCCAGCAGGACTGCGGGCCCCTCCTACGAGCAGTACTTC.

This clonotype was observed at least ten times. This rearrangement joins TRBV4-3 to TRBJ1-4; tentative D call: TRBD1 (6 bases). This CDR3 has 16 residues. CDR1 and CDR2 (germline): LGHNA, YSLEER. V shed 0 bases and J shed 8 bases, with 16 bases lying between them. Written as DNA, the CDR3 is TGCGCCAGCAGCCAAGAGTTAACAGGGATAGGAGAAAAACTGTTTTTT. This sequence encodes CASSQELTGIGEKLFF.

This clonotype was detected ten times or more. An end of the junction differs from the germline gene, which may be a read error. The rearrangement links TRBV7-7 to TRBJ2-5; D perhaps matches TRBD1 (5 bases). The germline V gene has CDR1 SSHAT and CDR2 FNYEAQ (reference sequence). The CDR3 extends over 14 amino acids. The CDR3 spells CASSWGSGKETQYF. CDR3 in DNA: TGTGCTAGCAGCTGGGGCAGTGGAAAGGAGACCCAGTACTTC.

This clonotype was recorded many times. The chain uses TRBV5-5 and TRBJ1-1, with no clear D. The germline V and J ends were trimmed by 4 bases and 6 bases, with 19 bases remaining between them. The CDR3 runs to 15 residues. CDR1 is SGHKS and CDR2 is YYEKEE in the germline V gene (reference sequence). The CDR3 region is CASSRLYYAGSEAFF. CDR3 sequence (DNA): TGTGCCAGCAGCCGCCTCTACTATGCGGGGTCTGAAGCTTTCTTT.

In this sample, this clonotype turned up many times. J is TRBJ1-1 and V is TRBV25-1; 11 bases are a match to TRBD1. The CDR3 runs to 16 residues. With 6 bases clipped from V and 3 bases from J, the junction kept 9 bases outside the gene matches. Germline CDR1 is MGHDK and CDR2 is SYGVNS. CDR3 bases: TGTGCCAGCAGCCGGGACAGGGGGACTGGGGACACTGAAGCTTTCTTT. Its translation is CASSRDRGTGDTEAFF.

The sample holds a few counts of this clonotype. The V gene is TRBV4-2, the J gene TRBJ2-2; D is perhaps TRBD1 or TRBD2 (5 bases each). Germline V gene sequence: CDR1 LGHNA, CDR2 YNFKEQ. Trimming removed 1 base from V and 7 bases from J, with 19 bases in between. The CDR3 runs to 17 residues. The CDR3 region is CASSQGGVDSHSGELFF. DNA for the CDR3: TGTGCCAGCAGCCAAGGAGGGGTTGACTCTCACAGCGGGGAGCTGTTTTTT.

This clonotype was counted at least ten times. The V call is TRBV18, the J call TRBJ2-1; perhaps TRBD1 as D (6 bases). The CDR3 runs to 15 residues. From germline, CDR1 is KGHSH and CDR2 LQKENI. V was pared by 6 bases and J by 1 base, with 13 bases between. CDR3 in amino acids: CASSATGGSYNEQFF. DNA of the CDR3: TGTGCCAGCTCCGCGACAGGTGGTTCCTACAATGAGCAGTTCTTC.

This clonotype has a count of ten or more. This sequence joins TRBV20-1 and TRBJ1-6; 7 nucleotides agree with TRBD1. This CDR3 is built from 16 residues. Trimming cost V 1 base and J 0 bases; bases outside gene matches: 3. From germline, CDR1 is DFQATT and CDR2 SNEGSKA (reference sequence). This CDR3 is CSARARGVSYNSPLHF. The DNA for the CDR3 is TGCAGTGCTAGAGCCAGGGGGGTCTCCTATAATTCACCCCTCCACTTT.

This clonotype has ten or more counts. The chain joins TRBV29-1 to TRBJ2-1; D might be TRBD1 or TRBD2, each matching 7 bases. From germline, CDR1 is SQVTM and CDR2 ANQGSEA. Trimming removed 2 bases at V and 5 bases at J, with 19 bases between. The CDR3 extends over 16 amino acids. This CDR3 reads CSVEILGGQGDNEQFF. The CDR3 region has the DNA TGCAGCGTTGAAATACTCGGGGGGCAGGGGGACAATGAGCAGTTCTTC.

This clonotype was counted many times. The V and J genes are TRBV10-3 and TRBJ2-3, with 7 bases aligning to TRBD2. V shed 2 bases and J 4 bases; nucleotides not matched to a gene: 12. The V gene's germline CDR1 is ENHRY and CDR2 SYGVKD. The CDR3 length is 17 residues. CDR3 amino acids: CAISETPGRIGSDTQYF. CDR3 bases: TGTGCCATCAGTGAGACCCCCGGGAGGATAGGGTCAGATACGCAGTATTTT.

This rearrangement joins TRBV4-3 to TRBJ2-6; D is uncertain. CDR3 length: 18 amino acids. V was cut by 1 base and J by 0 bases, with 13 bases left in between. CDR1 and CDR2 from the germline V gene are LGHNA and YSLEER. The CDR3 DNA reads TGCGCCAGCAGCCAAGGGGTCGCAGCGTTCTCTGGGGCCAACGTCCTGACTTTC. This translates into CASSQGVAAFSGANVLTF.

This clonotype was recorded at least ten times. The chain couples TRBV20-1 to TRBJ2-1; TRBD1 matches at 7 bases. CDR3 length: 16 amino acids. Trimming took 0 bases from V and 0 from J; bases not matched to a gene: 5. CDR1 DFQATT and CDR2 SNEGSKA come from the germline V gene (reference sequence). This CDR3 reads CSARDAPGGSYNEQFF. DNA for the CDR3: TGCAGTGCTAGAGATGCCCCAGGGGGCTCCTACAATGAGCAGTTCTTC.

This clonotype came up many times. The chain has TRBV28 and TRBJ1-1, with D perhaps matching TRBD1 (5 bases). The CDR3 has 14 amino acids. CDR1 and CDR2 from the germline V gene are MDHEN and SYDVKM. Trimming left V 1 base short and J 4 bases short, with 10 bases between. The CDR3 protein is CASSLFGTSTEAFF. The CDR3 DNA reads as TGTGCCAGCAGTTTATTCGGGACTAGCACTGAAGCTTTCTTT.